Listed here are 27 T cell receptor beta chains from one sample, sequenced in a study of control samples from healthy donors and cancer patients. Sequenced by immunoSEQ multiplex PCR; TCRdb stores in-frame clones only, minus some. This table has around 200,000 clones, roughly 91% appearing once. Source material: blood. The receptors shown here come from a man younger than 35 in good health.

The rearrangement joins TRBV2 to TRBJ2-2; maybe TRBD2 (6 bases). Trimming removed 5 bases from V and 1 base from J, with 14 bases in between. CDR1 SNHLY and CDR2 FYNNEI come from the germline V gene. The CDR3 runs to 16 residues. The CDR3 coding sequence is TGTGCCAGCAGTCTGGCGGGACCCCTGAACACCGGGGAGCTGTTTTTT. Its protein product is CASSLAGPLNTGELFF.

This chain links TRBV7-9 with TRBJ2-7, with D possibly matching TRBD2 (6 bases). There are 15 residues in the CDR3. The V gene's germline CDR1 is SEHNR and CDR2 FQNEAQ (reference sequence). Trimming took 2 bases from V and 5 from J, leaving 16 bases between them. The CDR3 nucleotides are TGTGCCAGCAGCTTAAAAGGACGGGAGAGCGACGAGCAGTACTTC. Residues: CASSLKGRESDEQYF. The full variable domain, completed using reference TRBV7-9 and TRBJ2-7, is DTGVSQNPRHKITKRGQNVTFRCDPISEHNRLYWYRQTLGQGPEFLTYFQNEAQLEKSRLLSDRFSAERPKGSFSTLEIQRTEQGDSAMYLCASSLKGRESDEQYFGPGTRLTVT.

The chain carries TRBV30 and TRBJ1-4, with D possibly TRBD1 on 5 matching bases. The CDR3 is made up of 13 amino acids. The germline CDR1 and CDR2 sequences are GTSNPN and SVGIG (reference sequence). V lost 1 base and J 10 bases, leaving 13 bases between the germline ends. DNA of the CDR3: TGTGCCTGGAGTGGGTTAACAGGAGCAAAACTGTTTTTT. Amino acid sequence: CAWSGLTGAKLFF.

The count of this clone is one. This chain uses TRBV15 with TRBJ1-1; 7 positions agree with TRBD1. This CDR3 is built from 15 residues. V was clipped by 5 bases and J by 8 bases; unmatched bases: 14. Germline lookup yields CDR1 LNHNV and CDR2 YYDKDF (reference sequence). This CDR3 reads CATSSRGGEGLEAFF. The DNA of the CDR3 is TGTGCCACCAGCTCCAGGGGGGGAGAGGGGCTAGAAGCTTTCTTT.

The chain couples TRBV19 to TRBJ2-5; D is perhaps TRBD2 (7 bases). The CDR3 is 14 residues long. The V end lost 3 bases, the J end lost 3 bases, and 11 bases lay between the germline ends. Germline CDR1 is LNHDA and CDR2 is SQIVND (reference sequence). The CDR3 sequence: CASSMLGGEETQYF. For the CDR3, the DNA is TGTGCCAGTAGTATGTTAGGGGGGGAAGAGACCCAGTACTTC.

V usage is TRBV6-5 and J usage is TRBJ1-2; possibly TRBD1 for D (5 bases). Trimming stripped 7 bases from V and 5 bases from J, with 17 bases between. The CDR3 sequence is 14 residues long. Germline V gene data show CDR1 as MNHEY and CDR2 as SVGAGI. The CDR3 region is CASIRGGMEYGYTF. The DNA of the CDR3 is TGTGCCAGCATTCGGGGGGGAATGGAATATGGCTACACCTTC.

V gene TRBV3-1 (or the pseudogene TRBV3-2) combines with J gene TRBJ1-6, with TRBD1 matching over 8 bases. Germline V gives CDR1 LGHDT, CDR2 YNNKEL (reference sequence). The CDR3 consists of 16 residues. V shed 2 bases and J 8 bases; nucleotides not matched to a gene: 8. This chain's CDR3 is CASSQLTGVRDSPLHF. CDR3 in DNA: TGTGCCAGCAGCCAATTGACAGGGGTCCGGGATTCACCCCTCCACTTT.

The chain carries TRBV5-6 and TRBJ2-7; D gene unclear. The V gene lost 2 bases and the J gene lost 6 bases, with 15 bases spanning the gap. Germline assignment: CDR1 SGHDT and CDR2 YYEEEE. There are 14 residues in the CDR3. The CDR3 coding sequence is TGTGCCAGCAGCTTTGGGTCTGGGGTGGGCGAGCAGTACTTC. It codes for CASSFGSGVGEQYF.

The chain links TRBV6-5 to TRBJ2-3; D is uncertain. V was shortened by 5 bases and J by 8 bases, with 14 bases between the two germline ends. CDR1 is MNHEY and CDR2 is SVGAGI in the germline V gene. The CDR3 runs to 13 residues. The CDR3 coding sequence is TGTGCCAGCAGTCGTGGATCTGCCGGTACGCAGTATTTT. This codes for CASSRGSAGTQYF.

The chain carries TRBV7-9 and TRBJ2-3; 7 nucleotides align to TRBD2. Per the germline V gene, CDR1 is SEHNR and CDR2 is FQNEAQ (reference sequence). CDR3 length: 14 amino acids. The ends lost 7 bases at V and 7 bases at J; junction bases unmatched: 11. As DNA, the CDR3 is TGTGCCAGCATTCGGGGAGGAGCGGGGAATACGCAGTATTTT. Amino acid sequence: CASIRGGAGNTQYF.

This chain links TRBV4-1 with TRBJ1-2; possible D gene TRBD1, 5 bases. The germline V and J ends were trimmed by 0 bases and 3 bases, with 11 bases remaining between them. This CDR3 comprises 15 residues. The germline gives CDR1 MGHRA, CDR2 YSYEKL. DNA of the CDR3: TGCGCCAGCAGCCAAGATTTGGGGGGGGACTATGGCTACACCTTC. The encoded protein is CASSQDLGGDYGYTF.

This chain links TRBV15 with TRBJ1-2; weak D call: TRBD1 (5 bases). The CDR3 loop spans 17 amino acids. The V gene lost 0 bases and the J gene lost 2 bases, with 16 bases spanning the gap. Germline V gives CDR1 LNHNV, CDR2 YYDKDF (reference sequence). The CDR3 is CATSRDLLGVENYGYTF. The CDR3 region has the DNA TGTGCCACCAGCAGAGATTTATTAGGGGTCGAGAACTATGGCTACACCTTC.

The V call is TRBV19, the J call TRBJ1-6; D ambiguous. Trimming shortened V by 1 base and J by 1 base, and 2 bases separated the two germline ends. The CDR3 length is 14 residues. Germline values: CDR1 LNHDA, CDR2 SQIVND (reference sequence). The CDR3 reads CASSIGSYNSPLHF. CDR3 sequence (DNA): TGTGCCAGTAGTATAGGATCCTATAATTCACCCCTCCACTTT.

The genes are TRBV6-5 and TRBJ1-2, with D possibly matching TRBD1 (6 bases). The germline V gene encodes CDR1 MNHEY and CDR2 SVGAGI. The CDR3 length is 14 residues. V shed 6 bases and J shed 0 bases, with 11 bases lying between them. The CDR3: CASSRDKSNYGYTF. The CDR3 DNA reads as TGTGCCAGCAGCAGGGACAAATCTAACTATGGCTACACCTTC.

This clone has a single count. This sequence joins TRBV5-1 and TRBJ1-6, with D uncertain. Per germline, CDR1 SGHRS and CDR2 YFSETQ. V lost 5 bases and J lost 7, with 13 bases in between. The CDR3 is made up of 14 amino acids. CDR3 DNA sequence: TGCGCCAGCAGGGTTGAGGGCGTAAATTCACCCCTCCACTTT. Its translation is CASRVEGVNSPLHF.

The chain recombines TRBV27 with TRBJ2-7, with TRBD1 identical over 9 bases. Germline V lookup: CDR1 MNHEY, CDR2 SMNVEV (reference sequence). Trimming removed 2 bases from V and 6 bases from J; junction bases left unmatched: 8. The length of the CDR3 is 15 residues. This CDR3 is CASSLGTGRPREQYF. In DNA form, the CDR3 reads TGTGCCAGCAGTTTAGGGACAGGGAGGCCGCGCGAGCAGTACTTC.

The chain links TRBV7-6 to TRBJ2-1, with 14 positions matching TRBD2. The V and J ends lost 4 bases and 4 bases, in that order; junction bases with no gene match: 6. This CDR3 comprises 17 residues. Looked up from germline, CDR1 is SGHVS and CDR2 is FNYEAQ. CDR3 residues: CASSSPGTSGGYNEQFF. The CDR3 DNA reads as TGTGCCAGCAGCTCGCCCGGGACTAGCGGGGGTTACAATGAGCAGTTCTTC.

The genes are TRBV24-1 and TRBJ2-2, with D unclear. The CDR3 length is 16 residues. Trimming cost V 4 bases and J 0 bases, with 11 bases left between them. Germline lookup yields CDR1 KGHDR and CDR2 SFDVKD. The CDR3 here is CATSDPDGANTGELFF. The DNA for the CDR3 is TGTGCCACCAGTGACCCGGACGGCGCGAACACCGGGGAGCTGTTTTTT.

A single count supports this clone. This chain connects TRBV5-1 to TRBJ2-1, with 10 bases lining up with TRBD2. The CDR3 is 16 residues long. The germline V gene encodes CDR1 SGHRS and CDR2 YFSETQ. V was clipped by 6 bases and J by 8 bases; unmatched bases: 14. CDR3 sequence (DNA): TGCGCCAGCAACAAGAGGGCTAGCGGGGGAGGGGATGAGCAGTTCTTC. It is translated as CASNKRASGGGDEQFF.

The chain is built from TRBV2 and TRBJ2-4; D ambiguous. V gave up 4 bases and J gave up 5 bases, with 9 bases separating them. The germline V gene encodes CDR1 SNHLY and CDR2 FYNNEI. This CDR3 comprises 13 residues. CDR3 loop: CASSVPNENIQYF. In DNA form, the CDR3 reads TGTGCCAGCAGTGTACCCAACGAAAACATTCAGTACTTC.

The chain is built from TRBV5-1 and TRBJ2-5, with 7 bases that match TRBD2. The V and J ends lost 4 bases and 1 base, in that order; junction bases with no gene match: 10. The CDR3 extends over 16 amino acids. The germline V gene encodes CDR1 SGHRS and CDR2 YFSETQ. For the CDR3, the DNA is TGCGCCAGCAGCCGCCTACTAGCGTCAGTCCAAGAGACCCAGTACTTC. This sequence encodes CASSRLLASVQETQYF.

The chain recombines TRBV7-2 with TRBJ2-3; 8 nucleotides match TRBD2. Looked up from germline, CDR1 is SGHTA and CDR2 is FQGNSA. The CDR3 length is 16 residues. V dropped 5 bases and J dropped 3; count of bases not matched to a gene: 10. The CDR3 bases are TGTGCCAGCAGCCAGGCCCCGGGGGGGCAGACAGATACGCAGTATTTT. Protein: CASSQAPGGQTDTQYF.

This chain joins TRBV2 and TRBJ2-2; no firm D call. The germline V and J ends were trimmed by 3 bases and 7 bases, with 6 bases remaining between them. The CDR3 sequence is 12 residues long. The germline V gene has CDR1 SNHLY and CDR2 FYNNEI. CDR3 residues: CASSDPHGELFF. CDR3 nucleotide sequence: TGTGCCAGCAGTGACCCCCACGGGGAGCTGTTTTTT.

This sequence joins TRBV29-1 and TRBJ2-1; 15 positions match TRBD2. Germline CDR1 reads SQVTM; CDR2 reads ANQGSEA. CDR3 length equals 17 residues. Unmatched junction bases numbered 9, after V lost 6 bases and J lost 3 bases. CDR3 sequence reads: CSVVGLAGGPYYNEQFF. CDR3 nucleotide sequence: TGCAGCGTAGTGGGACTAGCGGGGGGTCCTTACTACAATGAGCAGTTCTTC.

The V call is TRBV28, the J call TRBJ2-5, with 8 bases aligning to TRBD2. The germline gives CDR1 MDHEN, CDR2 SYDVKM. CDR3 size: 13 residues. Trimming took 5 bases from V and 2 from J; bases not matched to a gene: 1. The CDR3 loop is CASSPSGQETQYF. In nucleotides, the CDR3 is TGTGCCAGCAGTCCTAGCGGGCAAGAGACCCAGTACTTC.

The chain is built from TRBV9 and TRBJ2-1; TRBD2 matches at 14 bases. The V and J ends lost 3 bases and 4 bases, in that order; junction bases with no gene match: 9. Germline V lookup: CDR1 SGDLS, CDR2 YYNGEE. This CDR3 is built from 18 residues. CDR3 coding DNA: TGTGCCAGCAGCGCCCGCCCCGGACTAGCGGGGGGATACAATGAGCAGTTCTTC. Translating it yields CASSARPGLAGGYNEQFF.

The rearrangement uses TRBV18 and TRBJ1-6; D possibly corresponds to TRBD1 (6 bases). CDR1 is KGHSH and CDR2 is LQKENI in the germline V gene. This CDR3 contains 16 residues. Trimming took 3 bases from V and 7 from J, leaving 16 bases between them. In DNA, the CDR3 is TGTGCCAGCTCACCGGCTTGGCAGGGGAGCAATTCACCCCTCCACTTT. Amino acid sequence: CASSPAWQGSNSPLHF.